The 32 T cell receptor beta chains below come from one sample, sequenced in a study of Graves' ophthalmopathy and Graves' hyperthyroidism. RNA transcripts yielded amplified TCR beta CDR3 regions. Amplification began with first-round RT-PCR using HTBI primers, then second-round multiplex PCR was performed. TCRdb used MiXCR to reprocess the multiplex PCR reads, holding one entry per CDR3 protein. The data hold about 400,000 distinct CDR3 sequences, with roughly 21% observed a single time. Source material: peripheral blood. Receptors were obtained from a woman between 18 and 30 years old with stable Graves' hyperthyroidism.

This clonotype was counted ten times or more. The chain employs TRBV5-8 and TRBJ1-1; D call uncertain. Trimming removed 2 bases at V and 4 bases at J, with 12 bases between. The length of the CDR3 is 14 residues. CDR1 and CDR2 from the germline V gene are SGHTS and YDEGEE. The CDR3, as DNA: TGTGCCAGCAGCTTCGACCCGAGATTCACTGAAGCTTTCTTT. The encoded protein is CASSFDPRFTEAFF.

The CDR3 sequence is CAWRSGRSDGYTF. The CDR3 DNA follows: TGTGCCTGGAGATCAGGCCGATCGGATGGCTACACCTTC. J is TRBJ1-2 and V is TRBV30; D is uncertain. The CDR3 is 13 residues long. The V end lost 3 bases, the J end lost 6 bases, and 14 bases lay between the germline ends. Germline values: CDR1 GTSNPN, CDR2 SVGIG (reference sequence). Full variable domain (remainder filled in from reference TRBV30 and TRBJ1-2): SQTIHQWPATLVQPVGSPLSLECTVEGTSNPNLYWYRQAAGRGLQLLFYSVGIGQISSEVPQNLSASRPQDRQFILSSKKLLLSDSGFYLCAWRSGRSDGYTFGSGTRLTVV.

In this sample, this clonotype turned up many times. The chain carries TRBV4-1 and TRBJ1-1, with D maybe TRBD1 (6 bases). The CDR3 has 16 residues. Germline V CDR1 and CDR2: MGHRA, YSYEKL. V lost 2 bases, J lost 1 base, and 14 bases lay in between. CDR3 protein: CASSQRFRQENTEAFF. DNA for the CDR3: TGCGCCAGCAGCCAACGGTTCCGACAGGAGAACACTGAAGCTTTCTTT.

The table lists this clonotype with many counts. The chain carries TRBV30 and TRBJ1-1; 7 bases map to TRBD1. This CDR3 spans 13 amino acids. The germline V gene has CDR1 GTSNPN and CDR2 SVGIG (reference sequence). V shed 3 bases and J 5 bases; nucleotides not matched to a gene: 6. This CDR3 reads CAWRSGGWTEAFF. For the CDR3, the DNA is TGTGCCTGGAGGTCAGGGGGGTGGACTGAAGCTTTCTTT.

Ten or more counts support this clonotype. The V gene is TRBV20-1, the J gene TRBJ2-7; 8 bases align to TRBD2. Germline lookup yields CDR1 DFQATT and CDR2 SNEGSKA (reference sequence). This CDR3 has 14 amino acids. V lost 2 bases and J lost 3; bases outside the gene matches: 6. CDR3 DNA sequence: TGCAGTGCTAGAAAACCCGGGACTAGCTACGAGCAGTACTTC. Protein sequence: CSARKPGTSYEQYF.

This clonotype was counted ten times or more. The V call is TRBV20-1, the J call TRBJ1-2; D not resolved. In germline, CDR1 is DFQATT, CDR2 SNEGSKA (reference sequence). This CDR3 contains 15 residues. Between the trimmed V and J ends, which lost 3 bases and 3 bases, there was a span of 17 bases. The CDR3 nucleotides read TGCAGTGCTAGGGATCCGGGTCTCGGTGACTATGGCTACACCTTC. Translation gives CSARDPGLGDYGYTF.

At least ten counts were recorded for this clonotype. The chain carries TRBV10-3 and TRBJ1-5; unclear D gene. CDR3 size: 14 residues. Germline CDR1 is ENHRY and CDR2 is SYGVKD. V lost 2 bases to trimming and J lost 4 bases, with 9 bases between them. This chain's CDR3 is CAISEEVFNQPQHF. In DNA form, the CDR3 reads TGTGCCATCAGTGAGGAAGTTTTTAATCAGCCCCAGCATTTT.

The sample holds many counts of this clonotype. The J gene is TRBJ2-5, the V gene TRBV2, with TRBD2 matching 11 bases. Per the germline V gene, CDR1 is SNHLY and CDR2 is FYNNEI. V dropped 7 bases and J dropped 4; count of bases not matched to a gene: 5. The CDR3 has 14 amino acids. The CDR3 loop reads CASTSLAGGETQYF. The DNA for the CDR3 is TGTGCCAGCACGAGTCTAGCGGGAGGAGAGACCCAGTACTTC.

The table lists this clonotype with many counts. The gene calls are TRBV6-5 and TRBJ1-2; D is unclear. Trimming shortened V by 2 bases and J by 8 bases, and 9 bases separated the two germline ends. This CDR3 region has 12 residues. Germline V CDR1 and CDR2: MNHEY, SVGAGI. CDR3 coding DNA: TGTGCCAGCAGTTACAAGAGTGGAGGCTACACCTTC. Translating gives CASSYKSGGYTF.

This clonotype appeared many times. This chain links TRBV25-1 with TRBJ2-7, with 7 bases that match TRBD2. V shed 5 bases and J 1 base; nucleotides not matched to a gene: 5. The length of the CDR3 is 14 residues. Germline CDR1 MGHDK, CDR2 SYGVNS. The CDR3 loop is CASSLGTMSYEQYF. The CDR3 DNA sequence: TGTGCCAGCAGTTTAGGGACTATGTCCTACGAGCAGTACTTC.

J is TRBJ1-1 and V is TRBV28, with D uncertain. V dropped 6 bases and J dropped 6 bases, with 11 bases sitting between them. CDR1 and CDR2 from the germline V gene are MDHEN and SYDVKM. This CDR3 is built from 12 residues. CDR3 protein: CASSLGPPEAFF. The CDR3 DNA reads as TGTGCCAGCAGCCTTGGACCTCCTGAAGCTTTCTTT.

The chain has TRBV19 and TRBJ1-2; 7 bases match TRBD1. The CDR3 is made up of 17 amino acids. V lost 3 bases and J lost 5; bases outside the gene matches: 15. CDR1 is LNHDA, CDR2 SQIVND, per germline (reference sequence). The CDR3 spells CASSIEGSRQGRYGYTF. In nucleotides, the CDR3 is TGTGCCAGTAGTATCGAAGGTTCGCGACAGGGTCGGTATGGCTACACCTTC.

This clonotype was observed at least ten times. The chain's CDR3 is CAISESTQATQYF. The DNA of the CDR3 is TGTGCCATCAGTGAGTCAACACAGGCGACCCAGTACTTC. The rearrangement joins TRBV10-3 to TRBJ2-5; TRBD1 might be the D (5 bases). The CDR3 loop spans 13 amino acids. V dropped 0 bases and J dropped 7 bases, with 9 bases sitting between them. Germline values: CDR1 ENHRY, CDR2 SYGVKD.

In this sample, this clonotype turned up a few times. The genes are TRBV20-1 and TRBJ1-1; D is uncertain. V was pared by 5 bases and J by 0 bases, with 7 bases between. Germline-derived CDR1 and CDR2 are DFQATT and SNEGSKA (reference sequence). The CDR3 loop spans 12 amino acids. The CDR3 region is CSASQMNTEAFF. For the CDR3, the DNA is TGCAGTGCTTCTCAAATGAACACTGAAGCTTTCTTT.

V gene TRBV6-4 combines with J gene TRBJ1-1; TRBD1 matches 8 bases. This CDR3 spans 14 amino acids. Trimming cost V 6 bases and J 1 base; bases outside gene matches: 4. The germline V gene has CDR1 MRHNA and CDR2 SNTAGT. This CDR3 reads CASSPGGANTEAFF. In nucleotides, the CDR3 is TGTGCCAGCAGCCCAGGGGGCGCGAACACTGAAGCTTTCTTT.

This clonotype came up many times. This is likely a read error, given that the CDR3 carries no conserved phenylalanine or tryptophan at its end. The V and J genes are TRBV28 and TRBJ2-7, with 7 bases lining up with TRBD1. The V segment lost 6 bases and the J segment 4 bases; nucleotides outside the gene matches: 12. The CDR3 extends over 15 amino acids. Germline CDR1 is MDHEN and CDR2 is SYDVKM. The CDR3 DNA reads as TGTGCCAGCAGCCCCACGACAGGGTCAACGTACGAGCAGTACCTC. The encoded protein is CASSPTTGSTYEQYL.

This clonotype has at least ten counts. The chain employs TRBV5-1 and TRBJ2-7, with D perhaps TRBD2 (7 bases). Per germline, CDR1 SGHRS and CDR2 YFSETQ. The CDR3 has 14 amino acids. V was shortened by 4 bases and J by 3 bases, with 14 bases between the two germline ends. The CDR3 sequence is CASSPEGGHYEQYF. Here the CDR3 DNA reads TGCGCCAGCAGCCCCGAGGGGGGGCACTACGAGCAGTACTTC.

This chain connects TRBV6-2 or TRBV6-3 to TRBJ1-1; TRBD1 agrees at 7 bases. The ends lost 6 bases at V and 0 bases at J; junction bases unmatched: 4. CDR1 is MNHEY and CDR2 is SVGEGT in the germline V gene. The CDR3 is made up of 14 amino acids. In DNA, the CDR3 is TGTGCCAGCAGGACAGGGCGGGTGAACACTGAAGCTTTCTTT. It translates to CASRTGRVNTEAFF.

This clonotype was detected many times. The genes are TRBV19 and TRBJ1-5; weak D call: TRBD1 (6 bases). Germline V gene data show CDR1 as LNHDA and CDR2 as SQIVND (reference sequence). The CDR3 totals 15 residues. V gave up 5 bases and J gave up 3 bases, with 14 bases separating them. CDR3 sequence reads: CASSLQGRTNQPQHF. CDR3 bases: TGTGCCAGTAGTCTACAGGGTAGGACCAATCAGCCCCAGCATTTT.

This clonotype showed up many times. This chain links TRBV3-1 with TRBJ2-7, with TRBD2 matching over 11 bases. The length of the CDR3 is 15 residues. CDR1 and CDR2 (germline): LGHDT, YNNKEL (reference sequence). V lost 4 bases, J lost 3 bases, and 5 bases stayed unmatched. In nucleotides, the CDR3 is TGTGCCAGCAGCCTGACTAGCGGGGAAGGCTACGAGCAGTACTTC. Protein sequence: CASSLTSGEGYEQYF.

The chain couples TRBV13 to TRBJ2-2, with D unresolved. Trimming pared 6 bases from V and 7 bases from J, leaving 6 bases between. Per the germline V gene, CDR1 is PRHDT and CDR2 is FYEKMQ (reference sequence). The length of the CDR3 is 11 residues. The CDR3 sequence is CASRGHGELFF. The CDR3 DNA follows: TGTGCCAGCAGGGGCCACGGGGAGCTGTTTTTT.

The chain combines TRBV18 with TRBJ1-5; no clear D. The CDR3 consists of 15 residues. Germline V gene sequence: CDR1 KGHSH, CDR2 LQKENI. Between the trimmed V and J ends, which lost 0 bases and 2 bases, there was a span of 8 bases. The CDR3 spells CASSPPGGGNQPQHF. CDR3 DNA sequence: TGTGCCAGCTCACCACCGGGCGGTGGCAATCAGCCCCAGCATTTT.

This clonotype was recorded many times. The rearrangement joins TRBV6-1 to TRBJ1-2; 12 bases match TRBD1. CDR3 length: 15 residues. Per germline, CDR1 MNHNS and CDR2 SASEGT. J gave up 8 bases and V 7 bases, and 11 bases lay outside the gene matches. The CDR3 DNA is TGTGCCAGCAATCCACGGGACAGGGGGCCTGAGGGCTACACCTTC. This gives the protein CASNPRDRGPEGYTF.

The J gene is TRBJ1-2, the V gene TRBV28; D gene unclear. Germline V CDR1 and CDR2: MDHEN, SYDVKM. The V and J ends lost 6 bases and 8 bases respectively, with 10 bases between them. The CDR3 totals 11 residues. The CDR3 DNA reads TGTGCCAGCAGCGATGGGTTAGGCTACACCTTC. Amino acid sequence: CASSDGLGYTF.

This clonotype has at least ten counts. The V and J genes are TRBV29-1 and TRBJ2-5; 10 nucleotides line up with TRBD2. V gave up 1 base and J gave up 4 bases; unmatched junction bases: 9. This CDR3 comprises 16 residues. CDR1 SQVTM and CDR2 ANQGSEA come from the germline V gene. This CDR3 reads CSVEGVERGGRETQYF. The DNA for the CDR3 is TGCAGCGTTGAAGGCGTGGAGCGGGGGGGCAGAGAGACCCAGTACTTC.

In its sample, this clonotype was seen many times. The CDR3 nucleotides read TGTGCCACCATGGGACTAGCGGGAGGGGGCGCGAACACCGGGGAGCTGTTTTTT. Translating gives CATMGLAGGGANTGELFF. V usage is TRBV24-1 and J usage is TRBJ2-2, with TRBD2 identical over 16 bases. The CDR3 consists of 18 residues. The junction had 5 bases not matched to a gene; V was cut back by 8 bases and J by 0 bases. Germline CDR1 is KGHDR and CDR2 is SFDVKD.

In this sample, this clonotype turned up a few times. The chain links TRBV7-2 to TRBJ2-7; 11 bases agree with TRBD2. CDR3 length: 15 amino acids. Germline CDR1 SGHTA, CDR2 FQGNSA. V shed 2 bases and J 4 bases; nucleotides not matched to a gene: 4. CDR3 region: CASSLSGLAVYEQYF. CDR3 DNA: TGTGCCAGCAGCTTATCGGGACTAGCGGTATACGAGCAGTACTTC.

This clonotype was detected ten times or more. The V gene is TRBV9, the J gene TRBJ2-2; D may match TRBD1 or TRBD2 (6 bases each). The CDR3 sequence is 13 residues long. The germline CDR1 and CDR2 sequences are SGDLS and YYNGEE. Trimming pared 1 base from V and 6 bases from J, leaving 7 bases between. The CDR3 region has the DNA TGTGCCAGCAGCGTAAGGGGGGCCGGGGAGCTGTTTTTT. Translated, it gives CASSVRGAGELFF. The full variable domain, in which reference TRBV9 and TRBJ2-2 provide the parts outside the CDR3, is DSGVTQTPKHLITATGQRVTLRCSPRSGDLSVYWYQQSLDQGLQFLIQYYNGEERAKGNILERFSAQQFPDLHSELNLSSLELGDSALYFCASSVRGAGELFFGEGSRLTVL.

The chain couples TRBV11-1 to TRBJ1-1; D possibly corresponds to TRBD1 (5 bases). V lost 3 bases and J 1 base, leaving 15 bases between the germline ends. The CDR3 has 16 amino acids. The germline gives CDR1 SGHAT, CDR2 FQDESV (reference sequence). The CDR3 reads CASSLIGRGPNTEAFF. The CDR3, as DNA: TGTGCCAGCAGCTTGATTGGCCGGGGCCCGAACACTGAAGCTTTCTTT.

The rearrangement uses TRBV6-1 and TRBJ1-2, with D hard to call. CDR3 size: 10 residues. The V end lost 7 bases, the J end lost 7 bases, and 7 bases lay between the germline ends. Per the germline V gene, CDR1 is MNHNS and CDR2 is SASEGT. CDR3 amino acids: CASKGAGYTF. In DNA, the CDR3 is TGTGCCAGCAAAGGTGCTGGCTACACCTTC.

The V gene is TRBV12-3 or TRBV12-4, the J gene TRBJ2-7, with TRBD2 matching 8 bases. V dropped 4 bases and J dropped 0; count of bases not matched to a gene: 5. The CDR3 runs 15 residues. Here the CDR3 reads CASSWTSRSSYEQYF. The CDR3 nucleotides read TGTGCCAGCAGTTGGACTAGCAGAAGCTCCTACGAGCAGTACTTC.

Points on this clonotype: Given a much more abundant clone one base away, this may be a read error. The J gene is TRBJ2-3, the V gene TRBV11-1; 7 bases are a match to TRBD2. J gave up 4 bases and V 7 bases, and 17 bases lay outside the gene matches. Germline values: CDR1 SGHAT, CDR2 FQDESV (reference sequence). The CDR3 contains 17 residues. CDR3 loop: CASITHSDRGVSDTQYF. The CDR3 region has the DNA TGTGCCAGCATCACCCACTCGGACCGGGGGGTGTCAGATACGCAGTATTTT.